This is a list of T cell receptor beta chains from one sample in a study of blood T cell repertoires in COVID-19. Method: immunoSEQ multiplex PCR; TCRdb's copy keeps in-frame clones and lacks some. Among fewer than 250,000 clones, 88% were seen once, and the ten largest hold approximately 15%. Sequencing was performed on PBMCs or T cells enriched from blood (not recorded which). The receptors shown here come from a woman aged 50 to 60 with acute COVID-19. Each CDR3 is given with its conserved first and last residue. The D gene is left open where the match is weak. A clone size is listed for some rows: how often the clone was seen (once, few, many), or a class if it is expanded.

TRBV5-5	TRBJ2-2	NA	NA	TGTGCCAGCTTGGGGGCAGAGAACACCGGGGAGCTGTTTTTT	CASLGAENTGELFF
TRBV11-3	TRBJ2-3	NA	NA	TGTGCCAGCAGCAGAGGGGGGGTCTCAGATACGCAGTATTTT	CASSRGGVSDTQYF
TRBV7-9	TRBJ1-1	NA	NA	TGTGCCAGCAGCTTAGGACAGGAGAACACTGAAGCTTTCTTT	CASSLGQENTEAFF
TRBV19	TRBJ2-7	NA	NA	TGTGCCAGCTCTAACTCCTACGAGCAGTACTTC	CASSNSYEQYF
TRBV5-4	TRBJ2-7	NA	NA	TGTGCCAGCAGCCGTGAACAGGGTCGAGTAACCTACGAGCAGTACTTC	CASSREQGRVTYEQYF
TRBV10-3	TRBJ2-6	NA	NA	TGTGCCATCAGTGAGGAGGGTACTTTCCTGACTTTC	CAISEEGTFLTF
TRBV3-1/TRBV3-2	TRBJ2-4	NA	NA	TGTGCCAGCAGCCAAGATTGGGAGGCCAAAAACATTCAGTACTTC	CASSQDWEAKNIQYF
TRBV6-5	TRBJ1-2	NA	NA	TGTGCCAGCAGTTACGAGGCAGATGGCTACACCTTC	CASSYEADGYTF
TRBV27	TRBJ2-7	NA	TRBD1	TGTGCCAGCAGCCTCGGACAGGGGGCCTACGAGCAGTACTTC	CASSLGQGAYEQYF
TRBV5-1	TRBJ2-2	many	TRBD1	TGCGCCAGCAGCTTGGGCCGGACAGGAAGCACCGGGGAGCTGTTTTTT	CASSLGRTGSTGELFF
TRBV19	TRBJ2-1	NA	NA	TGTGCCAGTGCTTTCGGGGGAGCCTACAATGAGCAGTTCTTC	CASAFGGAYNEQFF
TRBV10-3	TRBJ2-2	NA	TRBD2	TGTGCCATCAGTGATGGACTAGCGGGAGAGATCGGGGAGCTGTTTTTT	CAISDGLAGEIGELFF
TRBV28	TRBJ1-5	NA	NA	TGTGCCAGCAGTTCACCGGGTTCCTTTAATCAGCCCCAGCATTTT	CASSSPGSFNQPQHF
TRBV5-1	TRBJ2-1	NA	TRBD2	TGCGCCAGCAGCGTGGGACTAGCGGGTTACAATGAGCAGTTCTTC	CASSVGLAGYNEQFF
TRBV10-1	TRBJ2-1	few	TRBD1	TGCGCCAGCACCCGGGCTGGAGACAGGGGAGACAATGAGCAGTTCTTC	CASTRAGDRGDNEQFF
TRBV27	TRBJ2-1	NA	NA	TGTGCCAGCAGTTTCAGTCATTACAATGAGCAGTTCTTC	CASSFSHYNEQFF
TRBV5-5	TRBJ2-1	NA	TRBD2	TGTGCCAGCAGCTCGACTAGCGGGAGGGCCGATGAGCAGTTCTTC	CASSSTSGRADEQFF
TRBV11-2	TRBJ2-4	NA	NA	TGTGCCAGCAGCCTCAGCCAAGGGAGGGCCAAAAACATTCAGTACTTC	CASSLSQGRAKNIQYF
TRBV25-1	TRBJ2-2	NA	NA	TGTGCCAGCAGTGAATTAAACACCGGGGAGCTGTTTTTT	CASSELNTGELFF
TRBV12-3/TRBV12-4	TRBJ2-3	NA	NA	TGTGCCAGCACCCCAGGGGCAGATACGCAGTATTTT	CASTPGADTQYF
TRBV11-2	TRBJ1-2	few	NA	TGTGCCAGCAGCTTAGAAAGCGCGACTCGTTATGGCTACACCTTC	CASSLESATRYGYTF
TRBV30	TRBJ1-2	NA	NA	TGTGCCTGGAGTGTTGGGGGGGGCTACACCTTC	CAWSVGGGYTF
TRBV7-6	TRBJ2-1	few	TRBD2	TGTGCCAGCAGCTTAGGCGGACTAGCGAGCTCCTACAATGAGCAGTTCTTC	CASSLGGLASSYNEQFF
TRBV5-1	TRBJ1-1	NA	NA	TGCGCCAGCAGCCTCGGGCCGGGATCCACTGAAGCTTTCTTT	CASSLGPGSTEAFF
TRBV19	TRBJ2-1	NA	TRBD2	TGTGCCAGTACCCTAGCGGTGAGCTCCTACAATGAGCAGTTCTTC	CASTLAVSSYNEQFF
TRBV24-1	TRBJ2-5	once	TRBD1	TGTGCCACCAGTGATCCGGGACAGCAAGAGACCCAGTACTTC	CATSDPGQQETQYF